This T cell receptor (beta chain) originates from a study of T cells in women clearing cervical HPV infection (dated by TCRdb to between 2017 and 2018). Concerning the study at large: The cases were 25 women with histologically confirmed HPV16-related CIN3 or worse, and 2 of these cases were invasive cancers. Controls were more than 20 women whose single incident HPV16 infection cleared within 12 months without precancer or cancer developing. Case blood was taken at the visit when the lesion was first identified, whereas control blood was taken when infection was no longer detected. For cases, the median interval between lesion detection and blood sampling was approximately 150 days, with an interquartile range of about 80 to 210 days. HLA typing was available for only a few women, so HLA type could not be excluded as a confounder. An exploratory proof-of-principle case-control study, nested within the Guanacaste HPV Natural History Study in Costa Rica, was conducted to compare TCR repertoires across cervical HPV16 outcomes. Cases and controls were matched on age within five years and on year of sample collection. Cases had a median age of about 34 years and controls had a median age of about 37, with no significant differences in baseline characteristics. In the parent cohort, about 10,000 women aged 18 or older were enrolled in Guanacaste, Costa Rica, during 1993 to 1994 and then followed for seven years. Quality controls consisted of five blinded duplicates per group, for a total of roughly 60 samples made up of approximately 50 participants and ten or so replicates. Beyond this particular receptor, the publication reports: By combining richness with V gene abundances, random forest classifiers separated cases from controls with an estimated AUC of 0.83. Lower TRBV6-7 relative abundance was observed in cases than in controls (around 0.1% versus 0.15%; Bonferroni P = 0.0008). The cross-sectional design could not show whether the associations came before the infection or were a result of it, and neither effector/memory subsets nor HPV-specific T cells were isolated. CIN3+ cases had significantly higher TCR repertoire richness than controls across sequencing depths, but evenness did not differ between the groups. Because the number of T cells per sample was unknown, the richness differences could reflect varying T-cell content rather than repertoire biology.

Every participant had a single incident cervical HPV16 infection, and prevalent HPV16 infections were excluded. Cervical HPV DNA was detected with MY09/MY11 PCR, and genotyping was done with dot-blot hybridization. About 14 mL of heparinized blood was centrifuged, after which the buffy coat was aliquoted, frozen at -30 degrees C, and then stored at -80 degrees C. QIAGEN kits were used to extract genomic DNA from the buffy coat specimens. TCR beta CDR3 regions were amplified by multiplex PCR using the immunoSEQ assay from an average of approximately 1,200 ng genomic DNA per sample. To correct primer bias, the assay used a complete synthetic TCR repertoire to set an amplification baseline. The amplicons were sequenced using the Illumina platform. In the paper's pipeline: Error correction of the sequences involved clustering with frequency ratios plus a modified nearest-neighbor algorithm, after which the sequences were analyzed in the immunoSEQ Analyzer using IMGT gene definitions. TCR richness and evenness were averaged over 20 rarefaction repeats at each rarefaction depth, excluding samples with fewer sequences than the depth. Wilcoxon rank sum tests with FDR correction were used to compare V, D and J gene relative abundances between the groups. An intraclass correlation of 90% to 97% for TCR richness and an average of around 71% across over 65 gene segments were obtained from the blinded duplicates. Drawn from immuneACCESS, this table holds only the in-frame rearrangements with V and J called that TCRdb kept. Clones are partly lost; checked studies trace under half to an unresolved V gene and leave the rest unexplained. V and J calls and clone size come straight from that table; D and trimming were deduced from the DNA. The table held for this sample gives 31,000 or so clones. The leading ten clones occupy 3.5% to 5% of the sample.

Remarks on this clone: No cognate antigen has been identified for it. The read finishes 3 residues shy of the CDR3 end, and the germline J gene is used to complete it.

Clipping removes 6 bases from V and 0 bases from J, with 7 as the unmatched junction base count. The CDR3 has 15 amino acids, counting the end cysteine and phenylalanine. The DNA has 36 bases, all within the CDR3, and is read from base 1. The source of this sequence is a woman aged 18 to 75 with a cervical HPV16 infection that either progressed to CIN3+ or cleared (not recorded which). The chain uses TRBV23-1 and TRBJ1-1, and 7 junctional nucleotides match TRBD1. TRBV23-1 falls under the ORF class, with uncertain function. Sequencing was carried out using blood buffy coat. The CDR3 DNA, read in part, is TGCGCCAGCAGCCCCATTGACAGGGTGAACACTGAA. Its amino acids are CASSPIDRVNTE. The entire CDR3 protein is CASSPIDRVNTEAFF.